One sample yielded the 25 T cell receptor beta chains listed below, sequenced in a study of T cell repertoires in cytomegalovirus infection. The antigens these receptors bind are not known. TCRdb re-called the reads with MiXCR, one entry per CDR3 protein. The data hold some 920,000 distinct CDR3 sequences, with approximately 33% observed a single time. The specimen was cultured CD8+ T cells from PBMCs, collected from culture after CMV antigen stimulation. The receptors derive from a human donor in good health (CMV status not recorded). Some clones in this sample may be carry-over from other donors' samples.

In this sample, this clonotype turned up once. This chain uses TRBV27 with TRBJ1-2, with TRBD1 matching over 7 bases. The germline V gene encodes CDR1 MNHEY and CDR2 SMNVEV (reference sequence). This CDR3 comprises 15 residues. V lost 3 bases, J lost 1 base, and 5 bases stayed unmatched. The CDR3 nucleotides read TGTGCCAGCAGTTTCCACAGGGGTGGTAACTATGGCTACACCTTC. It yields the protein CASSFHRGGNYGYTF.

The genes are TRBV5-5 and TRBJ1-6; 8 bases agree with TRBD1. Trimming removed 0 bases from V and 13 bases from J; junction bases left unmatched: 12. Germline V gives CDR1 SGHKS, CDR2 YYEKEE (reference sequence). The CDR3 spans 16 residues. CDR3 nucleotide sequence: TGTGCCAGCAGCTTGGAGCGGACAGGGCTACCCTGGCCCCTCCACTTT. It codes for CASSLERTGLPWPLHF.

This clonotype was recorded only once. V and J are TRBV20-1 and TRBJ1-1; perhaps TRBD1 as D (5 bases). Deletions cut 5 bases from V and 3 bases from J, with 19 bases between. This CDR3 region has 15 residues. Germline CDR1 and CDR2: DFQATT and SNEGSKA (reference sequence). Here the CDR3 DNA reads TGCAGTGCTCCCCCCAGGGCTCGGTTTTACACTGAAGCTTTCTTT. Its translation: CSAPPRARFYTEAFF.

This clonotype was counted only a few times. The chain recombines TRBV10-3 with TRBJ1-2, with 9 bases matching TRBD1. Germline assignment: CDR1 ENHRY and CDR2 SYGVKD. The CDR3 is made up of 11 amino acids. V trimming: 8 bases; J trimming: 7 bases; junction bases outside the gene matches: 2. DNA for the CDR3: TGTGCCATCGGGACAGGGCTTGGCTACACCTTC. Translating gives CAIGTGLGYTF.

This clonotype was seen at least ten times. V and J are TRBV2 and TRBJ2-1; D uncertain. V dropped 4 bases and J dropped 4 bases, with 17 bases sitting between them. The CDR3 runs to 16 residues. Germline values: CDR1 SNHLY, CDR2 FYNNEI. Here the CDR3 reads CASSASQRSDYNEQFF. DNA of the CDR3: TGTGCCAGCAGTGCCTCCCAGAGGTCAGATTACAATGAGCAGTTCTTC.

V is TRBV6-1 and J is TRBJ2-5, with TRBD2 identical over 9 bases. J was trimmed by 5 bases and V by 6 bases; bases with no gene match: 16. Germline CDR1 reads MNHNS; CDR2 reads SASEGT. This CDR3 spans 17 amino acids. Written as DNA, the CDR3 is TGTGCCAGCAGGTCCTACGGCCTAGCGGGGCTCTTTGAGACCCAGTACTTC. Translated: CASRSYGLAGLFETQYF.

In this sample, this clonotype turned up a few times. The rearrangement uses TRBV10-3 and TRBJ1-2; no clear D. This CDR3 comprises 13 residues. CDR1 ENHRY and CDR2 SYGVKD come from the germline V gene. Trimming left V 7 bases short and J 6 bases short, with 15 bases between. The CDR3 sequence is CAITEGVTHGYTF. CDR3 in DNA: TGTGCCATCACCGAGGGAGTTACCCATGGCTACACCTTC.

Worth noting for this clonotype: This may arise from a read error, as a much more abundant clone is one base away. The CDR3 bases are TGTGCCAGCAGCCAAACTGTGGGCAGTAAAAACATTCAGTACTTC. This encodes CASSQTVGSKNIQYF. V usage is TRBV7-2 and J usage is TRBJ2-4; D unclear. The CDR3 totals 15 residues. Germline-derived CDR1 and CDR2 are SGHTA and FQGNSA. The V gene lost 5 bases and the J gene lost 4 bases, with 15 bases spanning the gap.

The table lists this clonotype with many counts. V is TRBV7-2 and J is TRBJ2-5, with TRBD2 matching 8 bases. V was pared by 1 base and J by 4 bases, with 8 bases of the junction left unmatched. The germline CDR1 and CDR2 sequences are SGHTA and FQGNSA. CDR3 length: 16 residues. The CDR3 DNA sequence: TGTGCCAGCAGCTTAGGCTTGCGGGGGGTCGGAGAGACCCAGTACTTC. Translating gives CASSLGLRGVGETQYF. Filled out from reference TRBV7-2 and TRBJ2-5, the complete variable domain reads GAGVSQSPSNKVTEKGKDVELRCDPISGHTALYWYRQSLGQGLEFLIYFQGNSAPDKSGLPSDRFSAERTGGSVSTLTIQRTQQEDSAVYLCASSLGLRGVGETQYFGPGTRLLVL.

In this sample, this clonotype turned up a few times. The chain combines TRBV28 with TRBJ1-3; no clear D gene. The CDR3 is 13 amino acids. The germline CDR1 and CDR2 sequences are MDHEN and SYDVKM. Trimming cost V 10 bases and J 0 bases, with 10 bases left between them. The CDR3 loop is CATEEGSGNTIYF. DNA of the CDR3: TGTGCCACCGAGGAGGGCTCTGGAAACACCATATATTTT.

The chain joins TRBV6-6 to TRBJ2-7, with 10 positions matching TRBD1. The CDR3 covers 15 residues. CDR1 is MNHNY and CDR2 is SVGAGI in the germline V gene (reference sequence). V lost 6 bases and J lost 0; bases outside the gene matches: 5. CDR3 region: CASSTGDRGSYEQYV. The CDR3 DNA follows: TGTGCCAGCAGCACGGGGGACAGGGGCTCCTACGAGCAGTACGTC.

This clonotype was seen many times. The CDR3 loop is CASSSSGGGYNEQFF. CDR3 bases: TGTGCCAGCAGCTCGAGCGGGGGTGGGTACAATGAGCAGTTCTTC. V is TRBV7-2 and J is TRBJ2-1, with 8 bases identical to TRBD2. Losses at the gene ends were 4 bases for V and 4 bases for J; bases not matched to a gene: 6. Germline V gene lookup returns CDR1 SGHTA and CDR2 FQGNSA. This CDR3 has 15 amino acids.

This clonotype was seen repeatedly, ten times or more. V gene TRBV7-6 combines with J gene TRBJ2-7; TRBD1 agrees at 8 bases. V shed 1 base and J 3 bases; nucleotides not matched to a gene: 14. CDR1 and CDR2 (germline): SGHVS, FNYEAQ. This CDR3 is built from 18 residues. The CDR3 bases are TGTGCCAGCAGCTTAGAAGTTTGGTCGGGACAGGACGACTACGAGCAGTACTTC. It is translated as CASSLEVWSGQDDYEQYF.

This clonotype was detected only a few times. The chain is built from TRBV6-8 and TRBJ2-3; D perhaps matches TRBD1 (5 bases). Between the trimmed V and J ends, which lost 2 bases and 0 bases, there was a span of 12 bases. The CDR3 has 16 amino acids. The germline CDR1 and CDR2 sequences are MNHGY and SAAAGT. In nucleotides, the CDR3 is TGTGCCAGCAGTTACACCAGACAGTCTAGCACAGATACGCAGTATTTT. Amino acids: CASSYTRQSSTDTQYF.

V and J are TRBV6-1 and TRBJ2-7, with a tentative D call TRBD2 (5 bases). V shed 3 bases and J shed 0 bases, with 18 bases lying between them. Germline V gene data show CDR1 as MNHNS and CDR2 as SASEGT. CDR3 size: 17 residues. CDR3 sequence: CASSDPKGGFPSYEQYF. The DNA for the CDR3 is TGTGCCAGCAGTGATCCCAAGGGCGGGTTTCCCTCCTACGAGCAGTACTTC.

V usage is TRBV6-2 or TRBV6-3 and J usage is TRBJ2-7; TRBD2 might be the D (5 bases). Germline loops: CDR1 MNHEY, CDR2 SVGEGT. This CDR3 has 16 amino acids. Trimming shortened V by 6 bases and J by 0 bases, and 18 bases separated the two germline ends. The CDR3 sequence is CASRYSTAGLSYEQYF. CDR3 coding DNA: TGTGCCAGCAGATATTCGACCGCGGGTCTCTCCTACGAGCAGTACTTC.

The chain uses TRBV6-6 and TRBJ1-2; D unresolved. Trimming removed 7 bases from V and 2 bases from J, with 11 bases in between. The CDR3 extends over 13 amino acids. CDR1 and CDR2 from the germline V gene are MNHNY and SVGAGI (reference sequence). The CDR3 sequence: CASTPMGNYGYTF. CDR3 nucleotide sequence: TGTGCCAGCACGCCAATGGGAAACTATGGCTACACCTTC.

As for this clonotype: A much bigger clone sits one base away, suggesting this may be a read error. The CDR3 is CVSSPRQGNSYNEQFF. CDR3 nucleotide sequence: TGTGTCAGCAGCCCTAGACAGGGAAATTCCTACAATGAGCAGTTCTTC. This chain joins TRBV7-4 and TRBJ2-1, with 7 bases lining up with TRBD1. The CDR3 length is 16 residues. Germline V lookup: CDR1 SGHVT, CDR2 SQSDAQ. Full variable domain (missing parts from reference TRBV7-4 and TRBJ2-1): GAGVSQSPRYKVAKRGRDVALRCDSISGHVTLYWYRQTLGQGSEVLTYSQSDAQRDKSGRPSGRFSAERPERSVSTLKIQRTEQGDSAVYLCVSSPRQGNSYNEQFFGPGTRLTVL.

This clonotype was detected a few times. V and J are TRBV12-3 or TRBV12-4 and TRBJ1-5; no definite D call. Trimming took off 2 bases at V and 0 bases at J, with 20 bases between the two ends. CDR3 length: 19 amino acids. CDR3 bases: TGTGCCAGCAGTTTAAGTCTGGAACACCGAACCTATAGCAATCAGCCCCAGCATTTT. As protein: CASSLSLEHRTYSNQPQHF.

This clonotype was detected only a few times. V usage is TRBV10-2 and J usage is TRBJ1-2; 7 nucleotides match TRBD1. The V gene's germline CDR1 is WSHSY and CDR2 SAAADI. Trimming removed 3 bases from V and 8 bases from J; junction bases left unmatched: 6. The CDR3 runs 13 residues. The CDR3 bases are TGCGCCAGCAGTGAAAACAGGGGAAACGGCTACACCTTC. Translated, it gives CASSENRGNGYTF.

This clonotype was picked up a small number of times. This chain links TRBV20-1 with TRBJ2-2; 10 nucleotides align to TRBD2. Germline V gives CDR1 DFQATT, CDR2 SNEGSKA (reference sequence). This CDR3 has 18 amino acids. The V and J ends lost 0 bases and 3 bases, in that order; junction bases with no gene match: 10. For the CDR3, the DNA is TGCAGTGCTAGAGATTGGGGTAGCGGGGGGTTACACACCGGGGAGCTGTTTTTT. Encoded protein: CSARDWGSGGLHTGELFF.

CDR3 nucleotides: TGTGCCAGCAGCGCTCCTCGCGGGGGGCCCTCCTACGAGCAGTACTTC. This sequence encodes CASSAPRGGPSYEQYF. The chain links TRBV7-6 to TRBJ2-7; TRBD2 matches at 8 bases. Trimming cost V 5 bases and J 0 bases; bases outside gene matches: 9. Looked up from germline, CDR1 is SGHVS and CDR2 is FNYEAQ. The CDR3 spans 16 residues. Looking up the rest from reference TRBV7-6 and TRBJ2-7 gives the full variable domain: GAGVSQSPRYKVTKRGQDVALRCDPISGHVSLYWYRQALGQGPEFLTYFNYEAQQDKSGLPNDRFSAERPEGSISTLTIQRTEQRDSAMYRCASSAPRGGPSYEQYFGPGTRLTVT.

On this clonotype itself: A much more abundant neighbour one base away suggests this may be a read error. The CDR3 reads CASSVTSGQGGTSSYNEQFF. As DNA, the CDR3 is TGTGCCAGCAGCGTAACGTCGGGACAGGGGGGAACAAGCTCCTACAATGAGCAGTTCTTC. The V call is TRBV7-3, the J call TRBJ2-1; TRBD1 matches 11 bases. Germline CDR1 SGHTA, CDR2 FQGTGA. CDR3 size: 20 residues.

V gene TRBV7-3 combines with J gene TRBJ2-3; the match to TRBD2 covers 9 bases. The junction had 3 bases not matched to a gene; V was cut back by 0 bases and J by 5 bases. Germline V gene sequence: CDR1 SGHTA, CDR2 FQGTGA. The CDR3 length is 15 residues. CDR3 bases: TGTGCCAGCAGCTTAACAGCGGGGGGCGTAGATACGCAGTATTTT. Its protein product is CASSLTAGGVDTQYF.

This clonotype turned up a few times. The genes are TRBV27 and TRBJ1-2; TRBD1 might be the D (5 bases). This CDR3 contains 15 residues. CDR1 MNHEY and CDR2 SMNVEV come from the germline V gene (reference sequence). Trimming stripped 3 bases from V and 4 bases from J, with 15 bases between. The CDR3 nucleotides are TGTGCCAGCAGTTTCATACAGGAAAGTTTCTATGGCTACACCTTC. Residues: CASSFIQESFYGYTF.